This TCR beta chain was found in a study of blood T cell repertoires in COVID-19. Study-wide background: Samples representing acute and convalescent COVID-19 were sourced from the United States, Italy and Spain.

Assay: immunoSEQ multiplex PCR; the TCRdb copy retains only in-frame clones and omits some. Altogether hundreds of thousands of clones are present, 85% to 90% being singletons, with the ten largest covering approximately 0.25%. This CDR3 comprises 17 residues. Per germline, CDR1 SGHTA and CDR2 FQGNSA. Deletions cut 10 bases from V and 4 bases from J, with 28 bases between. This sequence originates from a woman aged 18-29 years with acute or convalescent COVID-19. Sequenced material: peripheral blood. The chain uses TRBV7-2 and TRBJ1-1; D remains ambiguous. CDR3 sequence: CATAPLGVMVEGTEAFF. As DNA, the CDR3 is TGTGCCACCGCCCCGCTGGGCGTCATGGTAGAGGGCACTGAAGCTTTCTTT.